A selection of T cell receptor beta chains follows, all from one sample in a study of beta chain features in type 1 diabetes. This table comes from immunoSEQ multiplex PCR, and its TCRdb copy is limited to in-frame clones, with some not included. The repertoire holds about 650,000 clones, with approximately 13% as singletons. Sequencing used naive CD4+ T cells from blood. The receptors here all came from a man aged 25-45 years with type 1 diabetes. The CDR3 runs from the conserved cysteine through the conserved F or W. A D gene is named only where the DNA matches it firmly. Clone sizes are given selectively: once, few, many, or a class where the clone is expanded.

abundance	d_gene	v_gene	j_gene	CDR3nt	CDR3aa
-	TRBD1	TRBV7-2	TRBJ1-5	TGTGCCAGCAGCTTAGGGACAGGGTCGGGCAATCAGCCCCAGCATTTT	CASSLGTGSGNQPQHF
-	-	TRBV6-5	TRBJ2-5	TGTGCCAGCAGTTACTTGGAGACCCAGTACTTC	CASSYLETQYF
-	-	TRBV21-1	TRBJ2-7	TGTGCCAGCAGCACGATAAGAGGCTCCTACGAGCAGTACTTC	CASSTIRGSYEQYF
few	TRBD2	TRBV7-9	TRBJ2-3	TGTGCCAGCAGCTTAGCGAGCGGGGCGGGGGGCCGCACAGATACGCAGTATTTT	CASSLASGAGGRTDTQYF
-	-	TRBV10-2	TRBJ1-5	TGCGCCAGCAGTCCCCAGGGGATGTCACAGCCCCAGCATTTT	CASSPQGMSQPQHF
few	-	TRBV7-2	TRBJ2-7	TGTGCCAGCAGCTTAGTCCAGGGGAACTACGAGCAGTACTTC	CASSLVQGNYEQYF
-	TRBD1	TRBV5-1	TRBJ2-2	TGCGCCAGCAGCTGGGCACCGGGACAGGGCTTGAGCGGGGAGCTGTTTTTT	CASSWAPGQGLSGELFF
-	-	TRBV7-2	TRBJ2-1	TGTGCCAGCAGCTTAGAAGGGGCTCCGAACAATGAGCAGTTCTTC	CASSLEGAPNNEQFF
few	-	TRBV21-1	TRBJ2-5	TGTGCCAGCAGCAAGCGGCGGACAGCTGGACGACATAAAGAAGAGACCCAGTACTTC	CASSKRRTAGRHKEETQYF
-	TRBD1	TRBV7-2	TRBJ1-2	TGTGCCAGCAGCTTAAGATTGCAGGGGGTACGTGGCTACACCTTC	CASSLRLQGVRGYTF
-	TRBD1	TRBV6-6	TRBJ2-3	TGTGCCAGCAGTTACGGAGGACAGGGGACAGATACGCAGTATTTT	CASSYGGQGTDTQYF
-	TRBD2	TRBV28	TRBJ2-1	TGTGCCAGCAGTCCCGGACTAGCGGGGGGCTCCTTCTTATACAATGAGCAGTTCTTC	CASSPGLAGGSFLYNEQFF
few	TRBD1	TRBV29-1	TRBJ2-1	TGCAGCGTTGAGGGACAGGGGGTAGGTTTCAATGAGCAGTTCTTC	CSVEGQGVGFNEQFF
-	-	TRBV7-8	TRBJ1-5	TGTGCCAGCAGCTTAGCGGGCCAGCTTCACAATCAGCCCCAGCATTTT	CASSLAGQLHNQPQHF
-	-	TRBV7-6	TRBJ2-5	TGTGCCAGCAGCTTAGTTGGGTCGTTGAGGCAAGAGACCCAGTACTTC	CASSLVGSLRQETQYF
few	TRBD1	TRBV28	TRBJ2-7	TGTGCCAGCAGGCCCGGGACAGGCTACGAGCAGTACTTC	CASRPGTGYEQYF
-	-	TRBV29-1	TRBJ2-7	TGCAGCGGTGAAGGGCAGGGCCACGAGCAGTACTTC	CSGEGQGHEQYF
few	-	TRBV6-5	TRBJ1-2	TGTGCCAGCAGTTACTCCTCCGGGAGATTAAATGGCTACACCTTC	CASSYSSGRLNGYTF
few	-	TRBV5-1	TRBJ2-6	TGCGCCAGCAGCTTTACAGAGTCTGGGGCCAACGTCCTGACTTTC	CASSFTESGANVLTF
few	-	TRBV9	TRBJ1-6	TGTGCCAGCAGCGTAGACGGCCGAACAAGCTCCTATAATTCACCCCTCCACTTT	CASSVDGRTSSYNSPLHF
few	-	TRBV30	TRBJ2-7	TGTGCCTGGAGTCCCGCCTACGAGCAGTACTTC	CAWSPAYEQYF
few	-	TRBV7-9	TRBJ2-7	TGTGCCAGCAGCCCCTACTACGAGCAGTACTTC	CASSPYYEQYF
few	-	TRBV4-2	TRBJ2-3	TGTGCCAGCAGCCAAGTGCGGAGTACAGGGTTTCTTGCAGATACGCAGTATTTT	CASSQVRSTGFLADTQYF
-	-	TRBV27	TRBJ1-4	TGTGCCAGCTCTAAAGAAGTCCGGGAAAAACTGTTTTTT	CASSKEVREKLFF
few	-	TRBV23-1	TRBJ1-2	TGCGCCAGCAGTCAAGAGACAGTAAGGGGCTACACCTTC	CASSQETVRGYTF
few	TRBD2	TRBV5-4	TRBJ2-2	TGTGCCAGCAGCTTGGCCGGGGGGGACGGGGAGCTGTTTTTT	CASSLAGGDGELFF
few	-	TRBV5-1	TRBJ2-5	TGCGCCAGCAGCTTGGAGCCAGGAGGCGGAGAGACCCAGTACTTC	CASSLEPGGGETQYF
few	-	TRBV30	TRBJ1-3	TGTGCCTGGAGGTCCCCGCTGGGAGGAGGAACTGGAAACACCATATATTTT	CAWRSPLGGGTGNTIYF
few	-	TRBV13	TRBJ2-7	TGTGCCAGCAGCTTTAAGGGTACGGGCGAGCAGTACTTC	CASSFKGTGEQYF
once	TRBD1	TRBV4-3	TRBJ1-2	TGCGCCAGCAGCCATCAACAGACAGGGGGCATTGATGGCTACACCTTC	CASSHQQTGGIDGYTF
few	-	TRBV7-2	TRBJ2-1	TGTGCCAGCAGCTCAGACGTACGGATGCAGTTCTTC	CASSSDVRMQFF
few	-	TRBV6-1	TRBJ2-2	TGTGCCAGCAGTTCTAGAGGGGAGCTGTTTTTT	CASSSRGELFF
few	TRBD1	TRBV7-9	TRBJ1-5	TGTGCCAGCAGCTTCGGGACAGGAGTTTATAGCAATCAGCCCCAGCATTTT	CASSFGTGVYSNQPQHF
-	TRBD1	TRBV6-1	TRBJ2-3	TGTGCCAGCAGGGCGGATACAGGGGCAGATACGCAGTATTTT	CASRADTGADTQYF
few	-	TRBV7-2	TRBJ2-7	TGTGCCAGCAGCTTCGGCAGGGGTGGCTACGAGCAGTACTTC	CASSFGRGGYEQYF
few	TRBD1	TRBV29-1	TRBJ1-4	TGCAGCGTCGGGGGGACAGGGAATGAAAAACTGTTTTTT	CSVGGTGNEKLFF
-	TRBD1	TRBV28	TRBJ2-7	TGTGCCAGCAGTCCACCGGGACAGGACATCTACGAGCAGTACTTC	CASSPPGQDIYEQYF
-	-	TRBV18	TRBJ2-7	TGTGCCAGCCTACGCGGGCCAGGGGAGGGCGAGCAGTACTTC	CASLRGPGEGEQYF
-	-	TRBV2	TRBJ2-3	TGTGCCAGCATTGGAAGGCTAGCCATAAGCACAGATACGCAGTATTTT	CASIGRLAISTDTQYF
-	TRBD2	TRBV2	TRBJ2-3	TGTGCCAGCACTGCGGGGGGGCCGACAGATACGCAGTATTTT	CASTAGGPTDTQYF
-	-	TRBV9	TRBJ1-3	TGTGCCAGCGGAAGAGGGGATAGTTCTGGAAACACCATATATTTT	CASGRGDSSGNTIYF
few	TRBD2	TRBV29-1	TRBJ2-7	TGCAGCGTTGGGGAGGGTAGGGCCTACGAGCAGTACTTC	CSVGEGRAYEQYF
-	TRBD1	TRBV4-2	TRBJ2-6	TGTGCCAGCAGCCAAGTTCTGGGGACAGGAAGTTCCGGGGCCAACGTCCTGACTTTC	CASSQVLGTGSSGANVLTF
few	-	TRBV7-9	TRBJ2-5	TGTGCCAGCAGCTTGGGGGGTAGAATGACTCCGGTGGAGACCCAGTACTTC	CASSLGGRMTPVETQYF
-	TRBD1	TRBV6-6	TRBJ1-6	TGTGCCACCCGGGGGGGACAGAGTAATTCACCCCTCCACTTT	CATRGGQSNSPLHF
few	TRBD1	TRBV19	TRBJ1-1	TGTGCCAGTAGGGGACAGGGGGCCGCTGAAGCTTTCTTT	CASRGQGAAEAFF
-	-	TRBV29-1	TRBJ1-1	TGCAGCGTTGAAAGGGGACGGCAGAACACTGAAGCTTTCTTT	CSVERGRQNTEAFF
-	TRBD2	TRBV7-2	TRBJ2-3	TGTGCCAGCAGCTCAAGGAGCGGGGGCGGCACAGATACGCAGTATTTT	CASSSRSGGGTDTQYF
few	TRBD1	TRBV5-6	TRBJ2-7	TGTGCCAGCAGCTTGGGTGGGACAGTATACGAGCAGTACTTC	CASSLGGTVYEQYF
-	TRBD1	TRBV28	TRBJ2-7	TGTGCCAGCAGTTCCTTAGACAGGGCCTCCTACGAGCAGTACTTC	CASSSLDRASYEQYF
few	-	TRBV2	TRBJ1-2	TGTGCCAGCGAAGTCAGTTCTAACTATGGCTACACCTTC	CASEVSSNYGYTF
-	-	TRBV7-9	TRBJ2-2	TGTGCCAGCAGCTTAGGTCCCGGGGAGCTGTTTTTT	CASSLGPGELFF
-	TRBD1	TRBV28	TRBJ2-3	TGTGCCAGCGGGCCCGCCGGACAGGCGGGCACAGATACGCAGTATTTT	CASGPAGQAGTDTQYF
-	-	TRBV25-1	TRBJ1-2	TGTGCCAGCAGTGAATCCACAGGGAACTATGGCTACACCTTC	CASSESTGNYGYTF
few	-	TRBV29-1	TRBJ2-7	TGCAGCGTAAGCTCGGGACGCTTATCCTACGAGCAGTACTTC	CSVSSGRLSYEQYF
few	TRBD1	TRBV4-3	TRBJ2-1	TGCGCCAGCAGCCAAGAAGGGACAGGGGGCTTCAATGAGCAGTTCTTC	CASSQEGTGGFNEQFF
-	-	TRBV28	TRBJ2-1	TGTGCCAGCAGCTCGGTGATAGCCCGGACCCGAACAAGCCCGTTCTTC	CASSSVIARTRTSPFF
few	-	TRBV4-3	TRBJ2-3	TGCGCCAGCAGCCAAGAACTAGCTATATGGGATACGCAGTATTTT	CASSQELAIWDTQYF
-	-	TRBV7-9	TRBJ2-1	TGTGCCAGCAGCTCGACTTATGAGCAGTTCTTC	CASSSTYEQFF